These 22 T cell receptor beta chains originate from one sample sequenced in a study of shared clonotypes between healthy human individuals. Method: immunoSEQ multiplex PCR; TCRdb's copy keeps in-frame clones and lacks some. The data contain some 2.4 million clones, 93% of them singletons. Sequencing was carried out using naive CD4+ T cells from PBMCs. As for subset: CD45RA+ positively selected. The source is a man between 18 and 29 years old in good health. Some clones in this sample may be carry-over from other donors' samples.

The chain recombines TRBV28 with TRBJ2-5, with 7 nucleotides matching TRBD2. Germline values: CDR1 MDHEN, CDR2 SYDVKM. This CDR3 has 13 residues. The V gene end was trimmed by 2 bases and the J gene end by 3 bases; junction bases not matched to a gene: 0. The CDR3 DNA follows: TGTGCCAGCAGTTTAAGCGGGAAAGAGACCCAGTACTTC. It is translated as CASSLSGKETQYF. The whole variable domain, remainder taken from reference TRBV28 and TRBJ2-5, is DVKVTQSSRYLVKRTGEKVFLECVQDMDHENMFWYRQDPGLGLRLIYFSYDVKMKEKGDIPEGYSVSREKKERFSLILESASTNQTSMYLCASSLSGKETQYFGPGTRLLVL.

Points on this clone: The same CDR3 arises from other DNA sequences in this sample as well. This chain uses TRBV18 with TRBJ2-3; TRBD2 aligns across 7 bases. This CDR3 region has 14 residues. The germline V gene has CDR1 KGHSH and CDR2 LQKENI. V shed 3 bases, J shed 1 base, and the junction held 1 base outside the gene matches. The CDR3 loop reads CASSPTSGTDTQYF. DNA for the CDR3: TGTGCCAGCTCACCTACTAGCGGCACAGATACGCAGTATTTT.

The chain links TRBV5-1 to TRBJ2-3; possibly TRBD1 for D (6 bases). Germline V CDR1 and CDR2: SGHRS, YFSETQ. The CDR3 has 14 amino acids. Here the CDR3 DNA reads TGCGCATCTGGGGACAATGCTAGCACAGATACGCAGTATTTT. The encoded protein is CASGDNASTDTQYF.

The genes are TRBV7-9 and TRBJ1-1; D unresolved. Germline values: CDR1 SEHNR, CDR2 FQNEAQ (reference sequence). The CDR3 length is 14 residues. Trimming left V 2 bases short and J 0 bases short, with 7 bases between. DNA for the CDR3: TGTGCCAGCAGCTTAAGTTCGTTGAACACTGAAGCTTTCTTT. This gives the protein CASSLSSLNTEAFF.

CDR3 loop: CASSLPGPQETQYF. In DNA form, the CDR3 reads TGTGCCAGCAGTCTTCCAGGTCCCCAAGAGACCCAGTACTTC. V and J are TRBV25-1 and TRBJ2-5; D remains ambiguous. The CDR3 covers 14 residues. Germline CDR1 reads MGHDK; CDR2 reads SYGVNS. Trimming stripped 5 bases from V and 1 base from J, with 11 bases between.

The V gene is TRBV6-1, the J gene TRBJ2-5, with D possibly being TRBD2 (6 bases). The CDR3 is made up of 13 amino acids. The V end lost 6 bases, the J end lost 5 bases, and 13 bases lay between the germline ends. The germline V gene has CDR1 MNHNS and CDR2 SASEGT. The CDR3 coding sequence is TGTGCCAGCAGGCGGGGTACGATGGAGACCCAGTACTTC. The encoded protein is CASRRGTMETQYF.

Note on this clone: Other nucleotide sequences in the sample specify the same CDR3. V and J are TRBV2 and TRBJ2-1; D ambiguous. The CDR3 covers 12 residues. CDR1 is SNHLY and CDR2 is FYNNEI in the germline V gene. V shed 3 bases and J shed 4 bases, with 4 bases lying between them. The CDR3: CASSDPYNEQFF. DNA of the CDR3: TGTGCCAGCAGTGATCCTTACAATGAGCAGTTCTTC.

The chain links TRBV18 to TRBJ2-7, with 9 bases that match TRBD1. The V and J ends lost 1 base and 5 bases, in that order; junction bases with no gene match: 9. Germline loops: CDR1 KGHSH, CDR2 LQKENI. The CDR3 has 16 amino acids. The CDR3 nucleotides read TGTGCCAGCTCACCACAGGGGACAGGGAAGATCCACGAGCAGTACTTC. As protein: CASSPQGTGKIHEQYF.

V usage is TRBV7-9 and J usage is TRBJ1-1; the D is unclear. The germline V gene encodes CDR1 SEHNR and CDR2 FQNEAQ (reference sequence). This CDR3 has 16 residues. V was trimmed by 5 bases and J by 0 bases, leaving 16 bases between them. In DNA form, the CDR3 reads TGTGCCAGCAGCCTCCCCCCCAGGACCCTGAACACTGAAGCTTTCTTT. Translated, it gives CASSLPPRTLNTEAFF.

This chain connects TRBV2 to TRBJ2-5; D is perhaps TRBD1 (6 bases). CDR3 length: 13 residues. Trimming stripped 3 bases from V and 7 bases from J, with 12 bases between. The germline V gene encodes CDR1 SNHLY and CDR2 FYNNEI. The CDR3: CASSDRGLGTQYF. The CDR3 DNA is TGTGCCAGCAGTGACAGGGGATTGGGGACCCAGTACTTC.

The V call is TRBV7-2, the J call TRBJ2-7; maybe TRBD2 (5 bases). The V gene's germline CDR1 is SGHTA and CDR2 FQGNSA. Trimming removed 5 bases at V and 5 bases at J, with 10 bases between. The CDR3 spans 12 residues. The CDR3 DNA is TGTGCCAGCAGCACCTCTAGCAACGAGCAGTACTTC. Residues: CASSTSSNEQYF.

As concerns this clone: Different DNA sequences within this sample yield the same CDR3. The chain combines TRBV7-2 with TRBJ2-3; 7 bases align to TRBD2. The CDR3 runs to 14 residues. Per germline, CDR1 SGHTA and CDR2 FQGNSA. J gave up 6 bases and V 0 bases, and 3 bases lay outside the gene matches. CDR3 in amino acids: CASSLAAGVDTQYF. The CDR3 bases are TGTGCCAGCAGCTTAGCCGCGGGAGTGGATACGCAGTATTTT. Filled out from reference TRBV7-2 and TRBJ2-3, the complete variable domain reads GAGVSQSPSNKVTEKGKDVELRCDPISGHTALYWYRQSLGQGLEFLIYFQGNSAPDKSGLPSDRFSAERTGGSVSTLTIQRTQQEDSAVYLCASSLAAGVDTQYFGPGTRLTVL.

The chain is built from TRBV14 and TRBJ1-2, with D hard to call. CDR1 and CDR2 from the germline V gene are SGHDN and FVKESK. The CDR3 sequence is 13 residues long. Trimming shortened V by 4 bases and J by 3 bases, and 9 bases separated the two germline ends. CDR3 residues: CASSPGVDYGYTF. The CDR3 DNA reads as TGTGCCAGCAGCCCTGGGGTAGACTATGGCTACACCTTC.

The chain has TRBV2 and TRBJ2-1; 8 nucleotides align to TRBD2. The CDR3 spans 15 residues. After removal of 3 bases from V and 10 bases from J, the junction contained 11 bases not matched to a gene. Germline loops: CDR1 SNHLY, CDR2 FYNNEI. CDR3 nucleotide sequence: TGTGCCAGCAGTGAGCGGGAGGTCGAGGGGGAGGAGCAGTTCTTC. It encodes CASSEREVEGEEQFF.

V gene TRBV15 combines with J gene TRBJ2-7, with 11 positions matching TRBD2. Germline trimming cut 3 bases from V and 9 bases from J; bases unmatched to any gene: 22. The CDR3 totals 19 residues. CDR1 is LNHNV, CDR2 YYDKDF, per germline (reference sequence). For the CDR3, the DNA is TGTGCCACCAGCAGGGGGTTAGAGGGACCAGTTAGCGGGAGGGGCGCGCAGTACTTC. Protein sequence: CATSRGLEGPVSGRGAQYF.

This clone was seen only once. The rearrangement links TRBV7-3 to TRBJ2-7; possible D gene TRBD2, 5 bases. The V gene lost 5 bases and the J gene lost 3 bases, with 17 bases spanning the gap. This CDR3 has 15 amino acids. The germline V gene has CDR1 SGHTA and CDR2 FQGTGA. CDR3 amino acids: CASSPNGETNYEQYF. CDR3 DNA: TGTGCCAGCAGCCCCAATGGGGAGACCAACTACGAGCAGTACTTC.

The chain uses TRBV10-1 and TRBJ1-2; tentative D call: TRBD1 (5 bases). V was shortened by 2 bases and J by 4 bases, with 8 bases between the two germline ends. The CDR3 runs to 13 residues. Germline V gives CDR1 WNHNN, CDR2 SYGVQD (reference sequence). The chain's CDR3 is CASSETRGYGYTF. CDR3 DNA sequence: TGCGCCAGCAGTGAGACAAGGGGCTATGGCTACACCTTC.

As DNA, the CDR3 is TGTGCCAGCAGAAGGCAGGGGATTATGAACACTGAAGCTTTCTTT. It is translated as CASRRQGIMNTEAFF. The rearrangement uses TRBV28 and TRBJ1-1; the D gene is possibly TRBD1 (6 bases). V lost 6 bases, J lost 0 bases, and 14 bases lay in between. CDR1 MDHEN and CDR2 SYDVKM come from the germline V gene. The CDR3 extends over 15 amino acids. The variable domain in full, with the rest retrieved from reference TRBV28 and TRBJ1-1, is DVKVTQSSRYLVKRTGEKVFLECVQDMDHENMFWYRQDPGLGLRLIYFSYDVKMKEKGDIPEGYSVSREKKERFSLILESASTNQTSMYLCASRRQGIMNTEAFFGQGTRLTVV.

This chain connects TRBV4-3 to TRBJ1-5; D might be TRBD1 (5 bases). Germline V gene sequence: CDR1 LGHNA, CDR2 YSLEER. The CDR3 consists of 15 residues. V lost 1 base, J lost 4 bases, and 11 bases lay in between. CDR3 sequence (DNA): TGCGCCAGCAGCCAAGTGGCCGGGGGAAATCAGCCCCAGCATTTT. Its translation: CASSQVAGGNQPQHF.

The chain combines TRBV5-4 with TRBJ2-3, with 8 bases identical to TRBD1. Looked up from germline, CDR1 is SGHNT and CDR2 is YYREEE (reference sequence). V lost 0 bases to trimming and J lost 3 bases; unmatched junction nucleotides: 3. CDR3 size: 15 residues. CDR3 region: CASSLADRDTDTQYF. The CDR3 nucleotides read TGTGCCAGCAGCTTGGCGGACAGGGATACAGATACGCAGTATTTT.

The chain is built from TRBV7-6 and TRBJ1-3; D gene ambiguous. Germline V lookup: CDR1 SGHVS, CDR2 FNYEAQ. V gave up 7 bases and J gave up 1 base, with 17 bases separating them. There are 16 residues in the CDR3. CDR3 coding DNA: TGTGCCAGCACCAATCCCTTGCGGGAGTCTGGAAACACCATATATTTT. Translating it yields CASTNPLRESGNTIYF.

The CDR3 spells CASSLTGVSTDTQYF. CDR3 DNA: TGTGCCAGCAGCTTAACAGGGGTCAGCACAGATACGCAGTATTTT. The chain carries TRBV11-1 and TRBJ2-3; TRBD1 matches at 7 bases. The CDR3 has 15 amino acids. CDR1 is SGHAT and CDR2 is FQDESV in the germline V gene (reference sequence). Trimming at V came to 2 bases and at J to 0 bases, leaving 2 bases not matched to a gene. The variable domain in full, completed from reference TRBV11-1 and TRBJ2-3, reads EAEVAQSPRYKITEKSQAVAFWCDPISGHATLYWYRQILGQGPELLVQFQDESVVDDSQLPKDRFSAERLKGVDSTLKIQPAELGDSAMYLCASSLTGVSTDTQYFGPGTRLTVL.